The rows below give T cell receptor beta chains drawn from one sample of a study of shared clonotypes between healthy human individuals. Clones were sequenced by immunoSEQ multiplex PCR, and TCRdb holds only the in-frame ones, with some missing. This table has 950,000 to 1,100,000 clones, around 76% appearing once. The sequencing sample was made of memory CD4+ T cells sorted from blood. All receptors come from a man aged 18 to 35 in good health. CDR3s include the opening cysteine and the closing phenylalanine or tryptophan. The D gene is left open where the match is weak. Rows may omit the clone size; those that give it use once, few, many or a size class.

D: TRBD2
V: TRBV13
J: TRBJ2-7
size: NA
CDR3: CASSPGSSGRAEGNEQYF
DNA: TGTGCCAGCAGCCCAGGGTCCAGCGGGAGGGCCGAGGGAAACGAGCAGTACTTC

D: NA
V: TRBV30
J: TRBJ1-1
size: few
CDR3: CAWSVLRTTEAFF
DNA: TGTGCCTGGAGTGTACTCAGGACGACTGAAGCTTTCTTT

D: TRBD1
V: TRBV5-4
J: TRBJ2-1
size: NA
CDR3: CASSSLGQGEQFF
DNA: TGTGCCAGCAGCTCACTTGGACAGGGAGAGCAGTTCTTC

D: TRBD2
V: TRBV5-6
J: TRBJ2-1
size: NA
CDR3: CASSRGLAGYNEQFF
DNA: TGTGCCAGCAGCCGGGGACTAGCGGGGTACAATGAGCAGTTCTTC

D: NA
V: TRBV30
J: TRBJ1-1
size: NA
CDR3: CAWSVKDLNTEAFF
DNA: TGTGCCTGGAGTGTAAAGGATTTGAACACTGAAGCTTTCTTT

D: TRBD1
V: TRBV5-5
J: TRBJ1-1
size: NA
CDR3: CASSPGTDPNTEAFF
DNA: TGTGCCAGCAGTCCTGGGACAGATCCGAACACTGAAGCTTTCTTT

D: TRBD2
V: TRBV28
J: TRBJ2-3
size: NA
CDR3: CASSFSPGAGSTDTQYF
DNA: TGTGCCAGCAGTTTCTCCCCCGGAGCGGGGAGCACAGATACGCAGTATTTT

D: NA
V: TRBV6-6
J: TRBJ2-7
size: NA
CDR3: CATGERYEQYF
DNA: TGTGCCACTGGCGAACGCTACGAGCAGTACTTC

D: NA
V: TRBV19
J: TRBJ1-2
size: once
CDR3: CASSIGRSHGYTF
DNA: TGTGCCAGTAGTATCGGCAGGTCCCATGGCTACACCTTC

D: NA
V: TRBV6-6
J: TRBJ1-1
size: few
CDR3: CASSYAGNTEAFF
DNA: TGTGCCAGCAGTTACGCGGGAAACACTGAAGCTTTCTTT

D: TRBD1
V: TRBV11-2
J: TRBJ1-2
size: NA
CDR3: CASSLDFGTGYGYTF
DNA: TGTGCCAGCAGCTTAGACTTCGGGACAGGGTATGGCTACACCTTC

D: TRBD2
V: TRBV6-1
J: TRBJ2-1
size: many
CDR3: CASSRTSGGEREQFF
DNA: TGTGCCAGCAGTAGGACTAGCGGGGGGGAGCGCGAGCAGTTCTTC

D: TRBD2
V: TRBV5-5
J: TRBJ2-1
size: few
CDR3: CASSKWTSYSYNEQFF
DNA: TGTGCCAGCAGCAAATGGACTAGCTATTCCTACAATGAGCAGTTCTTC